A single sample is the source of the 26 T cell receptor beta chains below, sequenced in a study of OX40 agonist ivuxolimab in advanced cancers. TCRdb's copy holds only in-frame clones and misses some; the assay was immunoSEQ multiplex PCR. Altogether 150,000 to 190,000 clones are present, 85% to 95% being singletons, with the ten largest covering around 0.31%. Sequenced here: CD4+ or CD8+ T cells sorted from blood, sampled in a trial of the OX40 agonist ivuxolimab. These receptors all stem from an adult with an advanced solid tumor such as melanoma, head and neck, liver or kidney cancer.

The rearrangement uses TRBV5-1 and TRBJ2-2, with 7 bases matching TRBD2. The CDR3 has 16 residues. CDR1 and CDR2 (germline): SGHRS, YFSETQ. V lost 4 bases to trimming and J lost 4 bases; unmatched junction nucleotides: 10. CDR3 in amino acids: CASSPFGGSGTGELFF. The DNA for the CDR3 is TGCGCCAGCAGCCCCTTCGGCGGGAGTGGCACCGGGGAGCTGTTTTTT.

This clone was recorded once. The DNA of the CDR3 is TGTGCCAGTTGGGGGGGGTCTGGAGGGTTCTTC. It codes for CASWGGSGGFF. V usage is TRBV28 and J usage is TRBJ2-1; 7 bases align to TRBD2. Trimming took 9 bases from V and 15 from J; bases not matched to a gene: 11. Germline CDR1 reads MDHEN; CDR2 reads SYDVKM. This CDR3 has 11 amino acids. Looking up the rest from reference TRBV28 and TRBJ2-1 gives the full variable domain: DVKVTQSSRYLVKRTGEKVFLECVQDMDHENMFWYRQDPGLGLRLIYFSYDVKMKEKGDIPEGYSVSREKKERFSLILESASTNQTSMYLCASWGGSGGFFGPGTRLTVL.

V is TRBV9 and J is TRBJ2-5, with 7 bases aligning to TRBD2. Germline trimming cut 7 bases from V and 7 bases from J; bases unmatched to any gene: 7. The germline V gene has CDR1 SGDLS and CDR2 YYNGEE. The CDR3 runs to 12 residues. This CDR3 is CASGPLAGTQYF. The CDR3 DNA sequence: TGTGCCAGCGGGCCCTTAGCGGGGACCCAGTACTTC.

The rearrangement joins TRBV19 to TRBJ1-1; D unclear. The CDR3 has 13 residues. Germline-derived CDR1 and CDR2 are LNHDA and SQIVND (reference sequence). Trimming pared 4 bases from V and 5 bases from J, leaving 11 bases between. CDR3 coding DNA: TGTGCCAGTAGTACCGGGCGGTTAACTGAAGCTTTCTTT. Its protein is CASSTGRLTEAFF.

V is TRBV9 and J is TRBJ1-1; 8 bases are a match to TRBD1. V trimming: 3 bases; J trimming: 5 bases; junction bases outside the gene matches: 9. Germline-derived CDR1 and CDR2 are SGDLS and YYNGEE. CDR3 size: 15 residues. Here the CDR3 DNA reads TGTGCCAGCAGCGCCGCCCCGACAGGGGTTACTGAAGCTTTCTTT. This codes for CASSAAPTGVTEAFF.

This chain's CDR3 is CASSLASGGDYGYTF. The CDR3 nucleotides read TGCGCCAGCAGCTTGGCCTCCGGCGGAGACTATGGCTACACCTTC. The chain recombines TRBV5-1 with TRBJ1-2; no reliable D call. V was shortened by 0 bases and J by 3 bases, with 12 bases between the two germline ends. Germline V gene sequence: CDR1 SGHRS, CDR2 YFSETQ. The CDR3 sequence is 15 residues long.

The V call is TRBV5-4, the J call TRBJ1-3, with 7 bases that match TRBD1. Per the germline V gene, CDR1 is SGHNT and CDR2 is YYREEE (reference sequence). The CDR3 covers 15 residues. The V gene end was trimmed by 5 bases and the J gene end by 2 bases; junction bases not matched to a gene: 7. CDR3 loop: CASSQQGSPGNTIYF. CDR3 bases: TGTGCCAGCAGTCAACAGGGGTCCCCTGGAAACACCATATATTTT.

The chain uses TRBV9 and TRBJ2-3; 8 bases match TRBD2. CDR3 length: 16 residues. Looked up from germline, CDR1 is SGDLS and CDR2 is YYNGEE. Unmatched junction bases numbered 8, after V lost 3 bases and J lost 2 bases. The CDR3 here is CASSDSGTPLTDTQYF. For the CDR3, the DNA is TGTGCCAGCAGCGATAGCGGGACCCCTCTCACAGATACGCAGTATTTT.

The chain uses TRBV9 and TRBJ2-7, with 8 bases that match TRBD2. There are 15 residues in the CDR3. Unmatched junction bases numbered 4, after V lost 0 bases and J lost 2 bases. Germline V lookup: CDR1 SGDLS, CDR2 YYNGEE. The CDR3 nucleotides read TGTGCCAGCAGCGTAGAACCCGGGAGGGCCTACGAGCAGTACTTC. It encodes CASSVEPGRAYEQYF.

The V gene is TRBV2, the J gene TRBJ1-1, with a tentative D call TRBD1 (6 bases). The CDR3 spans 15 residues. CDR1 SNHLY and CDR2 FYNNEI come from the germline V gene. The germline V and J ends were trimmed by 5 bases and 3 bases, with 16 bases remaining between them. In nucleotides, the CDR3 is TGTGCCAGCAGTCCTGTGAGGGGGTTGGACACTGAAGCTTTCTTT. Translated, it gives CASSPVRGLDTEAFF.

The V call is TRBV4-3, the J call TRBJ2-1; tentatively, D is TRBD1 (6 bases). CDR3 size: 15 residues. CDR1 LGHNA and CDR2 YSLEER come from the germline V gene. Deletions cut 3 bases from V and 2 bases from J, with 11 bases between. The chain's CDR3 is CASSQKTGPYNEQFF. The CDR3 nucleotides are TGCGCCAGCAGCCAGAAGACAGGCCCCTACAATGAGCAGTTCTTC.

The genes are TRBV6-5 and TRBJ2-2, with D perhaps matching TRBD2 (5 bases). Germline CDR1 and CDR2: MNHEY and SVGAGI. Trimming took off 2 bases at V and 3 bases at J, with 10 bases between the two ends. The CDR3 is made up of 15 amino acids. The CDR3 sequence is CASSYHGMDTGELFF. CDR3 DNA: TGTGCCAGCAGTTACCACGGGATGGACACCGGGGAGCTGTTTTTT.

V and J are TRBV9 and TRBJ1-5, with D possibly TRBD1 on 5 matching bases. Trimming pared 7 bases from V and 0 bases from J, leaving 11 bases between. Germline values: CDR1 SGDLS, CDR2 YYNGEE. The CDR3 covers 14 residues. The CDR3 nucleotides are TGTGCCAGCTCGGGGGGAAATAGCAATCAGCCCCAGCATTTT. Its protein is CASSGGNSNQPQHF.

The J gene is TRBJ2-5, the V gene TRBV11-2; D is possibly TRBD1 (6 bases). The CDR3 runs to 13 residues. The V end lost 5 bases, the J end lost 3 bases, and 10 bases lay between the germline ends. CDR1 is SGHAT, CDR2 FQNNGV, per germline. In DNA form, the CDR3 reads TGTGCCAGCAGCGGACAGTTGGAAGAGACCCAGTACTTC. Protein: CASSGQLEETQYF.

This clone was observed a single time. V usage is TRBV29-1 and J usage is TRBJ1-3; D is ambiguous. The CDR3 covers 14 residues. Germline-derived CDR1 and CDR2 are SQVTM and ANQGSEA. Trimming pared 4 bases from V and 1 base from J, leaving 11 bases between. This chain's CDR3 is CSVVKGQSGNTIYF. The CDR3 DNA reads TGCAGCGTTGTGAAAGGGCAATCTGGAAACACCATATATTTT. Filled out from reference TRBV29-1 and TRBJ1-3, the complete variable domain reads SAVISQKPSRDICQRGTSLTIQCQVDSQVTMMFWYRQQPGQSLTLIATANQGSEATYESGFVIDKFPISRPNLTFSTLTVSNMSPEDSSIYLCSVVKGQSGNTIYFGEGSWLTVV.

CDR3 sequence: CASSQDRVYEQYF. As DNA, the CDR3 is TGTGCCAGCAGCCAAGATCGGGTTTACGAGCAGTACTTC. This chain joins TRBV4-2 and TRBJ2-7; D is ambiguous. V lost 0 bases and J 4 bases, leaving 7 bases between the germline ends. CDR3 length: 13 amino acids. Per germline, CDR1 LGHNA and CDR2 YNFKEQ.

This rearrangement joins TRBV9 to TRBJ1-4; D gene uncertain. CDR3 size: 17 residues. Germline V gene lookup returns CDR1 SGDLS and CDR2 YYNGEE. The V end was cut by 0 bases, the J end by 8 bases, with 20 bases between. DNA of the CDR3: TGTGCCAGCAGCGTAGCCCCCGTCAACTTAGGAGGGGAAAAACTGTTTTTT. This encodes CASSVAPVNLGGEKLFF.

The chain uses TRBV14 and TRBJ1-2, with D hard to call. Germline V lookup: CDR1 SGHDN, CDR2 FVKESK. Trimming took 1 base from V and 2 from J, leaving 11 bases between them. The CDR3 consists of 15 residues. CDR3 nucleotides: TGTGCCAGCAGCCAAGGGAACAGCCGGAACTATGGCTACACCTTC. It yields the protein CASSQGNSRNYGYTF.

The rearrangement links TRBV6-5 to TRBJ2-7; 10 nucleotides match TRBD1. The V gene's germline CDR1 is MNHEY and CDR2 SVGAGI. With 6 bases clipped from V and 6 bases from J, the junction kept 8 bases outside the gene matches. The CDR3 extends over 14 amino acids. For the CDR3, the DNA is TGTGCCAGCAGCCCGGGGGACAGGGGAGGCGAGCAGTACTTC. Amino acid sequence: CASSPGDRGGEQYF.

This clone was seen once. The J gene is TRBJ2-7, the V gene TRBV7-2; the match to TRBD1 covers 10 bases. This CDR3 has 16 amino acids. The junction had 7 bases not matched to a gene; V was cut back by 1 base and J by 4 bases. CDR1 and CDR2 from the germline V gene are SGHTA and FQGNSA. The CDR3 loop reads CASSLVAGTGAYEQYF. DNA for the CDR3: TGTGCCAGCAGCTTAGTGGCCGGGACAGGGGCGTACGAGCAGTACTTC.

J is TRBJ2-7 and V is TRBV18, with 11 positions matching TRBD1. The CDR3 covers 15 residues. V shed 5 bases and J 5 bases; nucleotides not matched to a gene: 8. Germline V gene lookup returns CDR1 KGHSH and CDR2 LQKENI. The CDR3 sequence: CASSSTGTGGDEQYF. DNA of the CDR3: TGTGCCAGCTCATCGACCGGGACAGGGGGTGACGAGCAGTACTTC.

This sequence joins TRBV2 and TRBJ1-4; possibly TRBD1 for D (5 bases). Germline CDR1 is SNHLY and CDR2 is FYNNEI. This CDR3 comprises 15 residues. The ends were cut back, 6 bases at V and 4 bases at J, with 15 bases in the middle. The CDR3 DNA sequence: TGTGCCAGCAGCAAAGGAGGGGCGTTTAATGAAAAACTGTTTTTT. It specifies CASSKGGAFNEKLFF.

The chain employs TRBV19 and TRBJ2-2, with TRBD2 matching 8 bases. Germline lookup yields CDR1 LNHDA and CDR2 SQIVND (reference sequence). V dropped 0 bases and J dropped 0; count of bases not matched to a gene: 6. The CDR3 spans 18 residues. CDR3: CASSIDPGGGPNTGELFF. The CDR3 nucleotides are TGTGCCAGTAGTATAGATCCTGGCGGGGGGCCGAACACCGGGGAGCTGTTTTTT.

V gene TRBV30 combines with J gene TRBJ2-4, with 7 bases fitting TRBD2. V dropped 0 bases and J dropped 8; count of bases not matched to a gene: 4. The CDR3 covers 13 residues. The germline V gene encodes CDR1 GTSNPN and CDR2 SVGIG (reference sequence). CDR3 coding DNA: TGTGCCTGGAGTGTACGTGGGGGGGACATTCAGTACTTC. The encoded protein is CAWSVRGGDIQYF.

The chain combines TRBV4-3 with TRBJ2-4, with D perhaps TRBD1 (6 bases). The CDR3 sequence is 17 residues long. The V and J ends lost 0 bases and 2 bases respectively, with 14 bases between them. The germline V gene encodes CDR1 LGHNA and CDR2 YSLEER. CDR3 bases: TGCGCCAGCAGCCAAGACCCCCCCACAGGGACCAAAAACATTCAGTACTTC. This encodes CASSQDPPTGTKNIQYF.

The chain recombines TRBV21-1 with TRBJ1-2; the listed D gene, TRBD1, was not tested against the DNA. TRBV21-1 corresponds to a pseudogene. CDR3 length equals 14 residues. The CDR3 loop reads CASSLTGQRYGYTF. Written as DNA, the CDR3 is TGTGCCAGCAGCCTGACAGGGCAACGCTATGGCTACACCTTC.